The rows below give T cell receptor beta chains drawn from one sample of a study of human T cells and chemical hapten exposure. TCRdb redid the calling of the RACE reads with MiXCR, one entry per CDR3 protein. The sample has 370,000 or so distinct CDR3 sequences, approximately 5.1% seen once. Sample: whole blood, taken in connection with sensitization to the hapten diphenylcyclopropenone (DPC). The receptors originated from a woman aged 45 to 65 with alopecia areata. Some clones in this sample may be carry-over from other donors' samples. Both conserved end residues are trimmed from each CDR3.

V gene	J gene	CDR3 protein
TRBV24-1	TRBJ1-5	ATSDSAGGGQRQPQH
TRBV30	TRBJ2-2	AWSVRGKGTGELF
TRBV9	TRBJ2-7	ASSSGTSGGMDEQY
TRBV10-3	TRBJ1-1	AIRGQGATEAF
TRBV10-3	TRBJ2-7	AISESGTVYEQY
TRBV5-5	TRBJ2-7	ASSLETRQGSYEQY
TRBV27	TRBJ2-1	ASSLSSPGAPSNEQF
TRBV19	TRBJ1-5	ASSIGQVYQPQH
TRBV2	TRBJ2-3	ASNPAGGQDTQY
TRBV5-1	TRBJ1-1	ASSYDRGETEAF
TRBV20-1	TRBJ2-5	SARQETQY
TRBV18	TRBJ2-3	ASSPPSGTNTDTQY
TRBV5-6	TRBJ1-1	ASRWMNTEAF
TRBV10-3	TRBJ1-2	AINKRLNTSGYT
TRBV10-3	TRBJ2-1	AINSGQAPSYNEQF
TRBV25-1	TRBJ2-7	ASKGSQGPYEQY
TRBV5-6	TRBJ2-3	ASSRDYIDTQY
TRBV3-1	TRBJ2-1	ASSQGSPGGVIYNEQF
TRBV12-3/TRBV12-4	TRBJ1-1	ASSRGVEPEAF
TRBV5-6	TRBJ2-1	ASIHKRTYNEQF
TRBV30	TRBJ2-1	AWSVRYNEQF
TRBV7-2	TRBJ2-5	ASSPRWGLQETQY
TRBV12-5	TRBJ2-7	ASGPGSSYEQY
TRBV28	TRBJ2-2	AGRPRDRENTGELF
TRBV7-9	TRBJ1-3	ASSLDREGNTIY
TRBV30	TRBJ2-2	ASLPTVNTGELF
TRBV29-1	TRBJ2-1	SHGGAGVGSEQF
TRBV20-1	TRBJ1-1	SARSDSMNTEAF
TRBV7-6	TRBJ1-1	ASSLGGATEAF
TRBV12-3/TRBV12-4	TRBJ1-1	ASSHRDSTEAF
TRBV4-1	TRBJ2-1	ASSREREGYNEQF
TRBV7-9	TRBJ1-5	ASSLAGAGGNQPQH
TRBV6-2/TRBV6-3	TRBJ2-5	ASSLLTSGQETQY
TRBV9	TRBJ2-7	ASSVDSRGGYEQY
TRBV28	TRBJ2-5	ATTPGQVQETQY
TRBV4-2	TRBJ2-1	ASSQERGSVGNEQF
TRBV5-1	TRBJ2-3	ASSPDRGSSTDTQY
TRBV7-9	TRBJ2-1	ASSLGHGYNEQF
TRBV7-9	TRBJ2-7	ASSEGFTHEQY
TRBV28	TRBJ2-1	ASSPGTSVIVGEF
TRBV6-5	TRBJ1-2	ASSYSEGGWVGYT
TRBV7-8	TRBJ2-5	ASSPEPGLAWETQY
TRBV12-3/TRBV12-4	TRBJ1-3	ASSEVQSSGNTIY
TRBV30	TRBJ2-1	AWSVPYNEQF
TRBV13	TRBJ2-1	DSSFPLAYNEQF
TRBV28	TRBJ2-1	ASSPGPNNEQF
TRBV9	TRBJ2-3	ASSVGNSGKDTQY
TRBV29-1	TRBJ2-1	SVGFGTSSYNEQF
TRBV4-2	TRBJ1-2	ASSQGPAGGYT
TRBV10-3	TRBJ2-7	AISGSRDVSYEQY
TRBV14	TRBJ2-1	ASSQGWAGDEQF
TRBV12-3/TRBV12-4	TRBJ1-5	ASSSGGENQPQH
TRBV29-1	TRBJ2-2	SGRDWNTGELF